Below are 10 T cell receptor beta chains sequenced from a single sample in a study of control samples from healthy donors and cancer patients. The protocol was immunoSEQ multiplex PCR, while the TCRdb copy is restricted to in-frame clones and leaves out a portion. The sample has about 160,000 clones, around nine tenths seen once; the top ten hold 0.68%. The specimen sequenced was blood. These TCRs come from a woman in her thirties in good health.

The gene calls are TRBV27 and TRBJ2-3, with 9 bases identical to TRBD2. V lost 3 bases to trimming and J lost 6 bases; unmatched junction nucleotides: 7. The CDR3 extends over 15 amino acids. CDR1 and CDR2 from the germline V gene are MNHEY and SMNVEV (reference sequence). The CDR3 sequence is CASSFAGGPGDTQYF. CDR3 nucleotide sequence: TGTGCCAGCAGTTTCGCGGGAGGGCCGGGGGATACGCAGTATTTT.

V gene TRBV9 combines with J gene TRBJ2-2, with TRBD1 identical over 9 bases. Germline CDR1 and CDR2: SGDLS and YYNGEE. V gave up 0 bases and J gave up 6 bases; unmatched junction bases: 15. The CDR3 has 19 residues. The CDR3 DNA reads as TGTGCCAGCAGCGTAGAAATCAATACAGGGGGCCCGTTGGCCGGGGAGCTGTTTTTT. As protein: CASSVEINTGGPLAGELFF.

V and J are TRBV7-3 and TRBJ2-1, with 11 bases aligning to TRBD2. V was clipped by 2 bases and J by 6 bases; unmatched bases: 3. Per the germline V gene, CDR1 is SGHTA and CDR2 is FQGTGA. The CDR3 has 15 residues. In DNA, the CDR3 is TGTGCCAGCAGCTTAGAGACTAGCGGGGTCAATGAGCAGTTCTTC. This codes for CASSLETSGVNEQFF.

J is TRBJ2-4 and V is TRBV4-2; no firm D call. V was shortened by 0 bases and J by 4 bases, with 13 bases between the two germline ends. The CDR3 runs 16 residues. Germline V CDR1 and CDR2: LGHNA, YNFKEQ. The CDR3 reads CASSQESRQVKNIQYF. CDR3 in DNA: TGTGCCAGCAGCCAAGAGTCCAGGCAGGTAAAAAACATTCAGTACTTC.

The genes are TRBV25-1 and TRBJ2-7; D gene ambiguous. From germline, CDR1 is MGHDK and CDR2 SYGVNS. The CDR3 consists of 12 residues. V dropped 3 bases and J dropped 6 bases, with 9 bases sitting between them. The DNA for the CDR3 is TGTGCCAGCAGTGACCTTGTGGCCGAGCAGTACTTC. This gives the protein CASSDLVAEQYF.

The CDR3 DNA reads as TGTGCCAGCAGTTTAATGGAGACACTTTCCTCCTATAATTCACCCCTCCACTTT. It translates to CASSLMETLSSYNSPLHF. The gene calls are TRBV28 and TRBJ1-6; no firm D call. V lost 2 bases and J 0 bases, leaving 14 bases between the germline ends. Germline CDR1 and CDR2: MDHEN and SYDVKM. This CDR3 comprises 18 residues.

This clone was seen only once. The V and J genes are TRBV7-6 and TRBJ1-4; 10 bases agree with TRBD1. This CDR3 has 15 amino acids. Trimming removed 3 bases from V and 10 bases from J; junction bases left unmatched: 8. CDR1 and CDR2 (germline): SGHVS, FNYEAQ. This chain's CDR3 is CASSFRDRGEGKLFF. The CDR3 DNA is TGTGCCAGCAGCTTCAGGGACAGGGGAGAGGGAAAACTGTTTTTT.

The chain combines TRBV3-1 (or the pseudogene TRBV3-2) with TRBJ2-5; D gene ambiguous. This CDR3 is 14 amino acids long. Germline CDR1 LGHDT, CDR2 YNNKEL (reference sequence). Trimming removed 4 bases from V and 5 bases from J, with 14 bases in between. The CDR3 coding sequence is TGTGCCAGCAGCCCCCCCCGAGTTTGGGAGACCCAGTACTTC. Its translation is CASSPPRVWETQYF.

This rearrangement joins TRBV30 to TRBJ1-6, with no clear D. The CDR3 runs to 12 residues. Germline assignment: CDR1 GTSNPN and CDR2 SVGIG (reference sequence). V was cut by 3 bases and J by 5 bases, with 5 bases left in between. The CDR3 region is CAWRLNNSPLHF. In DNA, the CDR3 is TGTGCCTGGAGACTAAATAATTCACCCCTCCACTTT.

The CDR3 region is CASSQLTSGFEQYF. The CDR3, as DNA: TGCGCCAGCAGCCAATTAACTAGCGGGTTCGAGCAGTACTTC. This rearrangement joins TRBV4-1 to TRBJ2-7; 9 nucleotides line up with TRBD2. Per the germline V gene, CDR1 is MGHRA and CDR2 is YSYEKL. The CDR3 is 14 residues long. V dropped 2 bases and J dropped 6; count of bases not matched to a gene: 5.